Presented here are 32 T cell receptor beta chains from one specimen sequenced in a study of glioma-infiltrating T cells. Amplification of TCR alpha and beta CDR3 regions from RNA used iRepertoire nested multiplex PCR. MiXCR, run by TCRdb on the multiplex PCR reads, gives a single entry per CDR3 protein. The data show more than 100,000 distinct CDR3 sequences, with around 29% seen just once and 44% held by the top ten. Sequenced: glioma tissue, nonneoplastic brain tissue, or PBMCs (not recorded which). The receptors stem from a human donor with low-grade glioma or glioblastoma, undergoing nonglioma brain surgery, or in good health (not recorded which).

This clonotype was observed at least ten times. V is TRBV6-2 or TRBV6-3 and J is TRBJ1-5; no reliable D call. CDR1 and CDR2 from the germline V gene are MNHEY and SVGEGT. The V end lost 0 bases, the J end lost 9 bases, and 15 bases lay between the germline ends. There are 15 residues in the CDR3. For the CDR3, the DNA is TGTGCCAGCAGTTACTCCAGTGGTCGACAATGGCCCCAGCATTTT. Protein: CASSYSSGRQWPQHF.

This clonotype was seen many times. The chain uses TRBV2 and TRBJ2-5; the match to TRBD2 covers 8 bases. This CDR3 has 14 residues. Germline CDR1 and CDR2: SNHLY and FYNNEI. The junction had 5 bases not matched to a gene; V was cut back by 7 bases and J by 1 base. DNA for the CDR3: TGTGCCAGCAACGTAGCGGGGTTCCAAGAGACCCAGTACTTC. Protein sequence: CASNVAGFQETQYF.

At least ten counts were recorded for this clonotype. The chain is built from TRBV20-1 and TRBJ2-5; D might be TRBD2 (5 bases). The CDR3 totals 12 residues. The V end lost 5 bases, the J end lost 1 base, and 8 bases lay between the germline ends. CDR1 DFQATT and CDR2 SNEGSKA come from the germline V gene (reference sequence). This CDR3 is CSAPEGQETQYF. The CDR3 DNA is TGCAGTGCTCCCGAGGGCCAAGAGACCCAGTACTTC.

This clonotype came up a few times. CDR3 coding DNA: TGTGCCAGCAGCGTCGCGGGAAAGGAGACCCAGTACTTC. This codes for CASSVAGKETQYF. The rearrangement links TRBV7-9 to TRBJ2-5, with D possibly TRBD2 on 6 matching bases. The CDR3 extends over 13 amino acids. V lost 5 bases and J 5 bases, leaving 12 bases between the germline ends. CDR1 is SEHNR, CDR2 FQNEAQ, per germline (reference sequence).

This clonotype occurred many times. The chain uses TRBV20-1 and TRBJ2-7, with D possibly being TRBD1 (6 bases). The V gene lost 2 bases and the J gene lost 5 bases, with 16 bases spanning the gap. This CDR3 comprises 14 residues. Germline CDR1 DFQATT, CDR2 SNEGSKA (reference sequence). The DNA for the CDR3 is TGCAGTGCTAGATCAAACAGGGTTAGACACGAGCAGTACTTC. Its translation: CSARSNRVRHEQYF.

As regards this clonotype: This may come from a read error, since a much larger clone is one base off. The chain uses TRBV7-2 and TRBJ2-5; 7 bases align to TRBD2. Germline lookup yields CDR1 SGHTA and CDR2 FQGNSA. The length of the CDR3 is 15 residues. CDR3 sequence: CASSQRSGVGETQHF. The CDR3 region has the DNA TGTGCCAGCAGTCAGAGGAGCGGGGTCGGGGAGACCCAGCACTTC.

This clonotype appeared many times. This chain uses TRBV28 with TRBJ1-2; no clear D gene. CDR3 length equals 10 residues. From germline, CDR1 is MDHEN and CDR2 SYDVKM. Trimming took 1 base from V and 13 from J, leaving 7 bases between them. The CDR3 bases are TGTGCCAGCAGTTTATTCTCCCCCACCTTC. It encodes CASSLFSPTF.

This clonotype was counted only a few times. The rearrangement links TRBV7-6 to TRBJ2-3; no definite D call. The CDR3 consists of 15 residues. Per germline, CDR1 SGHVS and CDR2 FNYEAQ. With 0 bases removed from V and 5 bases from J, the gap between germline ends came to 12 bases. The CDR3 is CASSLAYLGRDTQYF. For the CDR3, the DNA is TGTGCCAGCAGCTTAGCTTACCTTGGGCGAGATACGCAGTATTTT.

The chain links TRBV4-3 to TRBJ2-7; D may be TRBD1 or TRBD2 (5 bases each). Germline CDR1 LGHNA, CDR2 YSLEER. CDR3 length: 14 amino acids. The V gene lost 3 bases and the J gene lost 7 bases, with 16 bases spanning the gap. CDR3 protein: CASSQGDGAYEQYF. CDR3 bases: TGCGCCAGCAGCCAGGGGGACGGGGCTTATGAGCAGTACTTC.

Turning to this clonotype: Just one base apart from a much larger clone, this may be a read error. The genes are TRBV29-1 and TRBJ2-5; possibly TRBD1 for D (5 bases). CDR1 is SQVTM and CDR2 is ANQGSEA in the germline V gene. CDR3 length: 12 residues. Trimming removed 8 bases at V and 3 bases at J, with 13 bases between. CDR3 protein: CSTISTEETQYF. Written as DNA, the CDR3 is TGCAGCACCATCTCGACAGAAGAGACCCAGTACTTC.

This clonotype was detected ten times or more. This chain connects TRBV10-3 to TRBJ2-5, with D perhaps TRBD2 (6 bases). Germline CDR1 is ENHRY and CDR2 is SYGVKD. V lost 4 bases and J 4 bases, leaving 10 bases between the germline ends. This CDR3 spans 13 amino acids. DNA of the CDR3: TGTGCCATCAGTGCGGGAGAGAGAGAGACCCAGTACTTC. This sequence encodes CAISAGERETQYF.

As for this clonotype: A read error may be the cause here, since a much bigger clone is one base away. V and J are TRBV28 and TRBJ2-3; a possible D gene is TRBD2 (7 bases). Germline CDR1 reads MDHEN; CDR2 reads SYDVKM. The CDR3 consists of 15 residues. The ends were cut back, 6 bases at V and 5 bases at J, with 18 bases in the middle. CDR3 sequence (DNA): TGTGCCAGCAGGCCGTCGGGGGGCCTCAAAGATACGCAGTATTTT. Translation: CASRPSGGLKDTQYF.

This clonotype showed up many times. J is TRBJ2-7 and V is TRBV6-1; D unresolved. This CDR3 comprises 12 residues. Germline V CDR1 and CDR2: MNHNS, SASEGT. V was pared by 6 bases and J by 4 bases, with 10 bases between. CDR3 DNA: TGTGCCAGCAGCCCCTACGGGTACGAGCAGTACTTC. This gives the protein CASSPYGYEQYF.

Only a few counts were recorded for this clonotype. The rearrangement joins TRBV11-3 to TRBJ1-1; D gene unclear. V was cut by 3 bases and J by 7 bases, with 15 bases left in between. CDR3 length: 14 amino acids. Germline CDR1 SGHNT, CDR2 YENEEA. CDR3 sequence (DNA): TGTGCCAGCAGCTTTACTCAAGGTCAAGGTGAAGCTTTCTTT. It yields the protein CASSFTQGQGEAFF.

This clonotype has a count of ten or more. The V gene is TRBV29-1, the J gene TRBJ2-1; D gene unclear. The CDR3 is 12 residues long. Germline V gene data show CDR1 as SQVTM and CDR2 as ANQGSEA. V lost 6 bases and J lost 6, with 12 bases in between. The CDR3 DNA follows: TGCAGCGTGACAATCGAACTCAATGAGCAGTTCTTC. Protein sequence: CSVTIELNEQFF.

This clonotype has just a few counts. V usage is TRBV3-1 and J usage is TRBJ2-5, with 9 bases lining up with TRBD2. The CDR3 is 13 residues long. V trimming: 8 bases; J trimming: 2 bases; junction bases outside the gene matches: 3. CDR1 and CDR2 from the germline V gene are LGHDT and YNNKEL (reference sequence). In DNA form, the CDR3 reads TGTGCCAGCCTCGCGGGGGGGCAAGAGACCCAGTACTTC. Its protein is CASLAGGQETQYF.

This clonotype was seen just once. The chain uses TRBV19 and TRBJ2-7, with 7 bases lining up with TRBD2. Germline V gene lookup returns CDR1 LNHDA and CDR2 SQIVND (reference sequence). The CDR3 sequence is 19 residues long. Germline trimming cut 2 bases from V and 2 bases from J; bases unmatched to any gene: 18. The CDR3 region is CASSIFRGVMGLLTYEQYF. The CDR3 DNA reads as TGTGCCAGTAGTATATTTCGAGGTGTGATGGGACTACTGACCTACGAGCAGTACTTC.

This clonotype was seen repeatedly, ten times or more. The chain has TRBV4-3 and TRBJ2-3; D is undetermined. V shed 0 bases and J shed 4 bases, with 5 bases lying between them. This CDR3 region has 13 residues. CDR1 and CDR2 from the germline V gene are LGHNA and YSLEER. The chain's CDR3 is CASSQERADTQYF. The CDR3 coding sequence is TGCGCCAGCAGCCAAGAAAGAGCAGATACGCAGTATTTT.

In the case of this clonotype: A single base separates this from a much larger clone, so it may be a read error. The chain is built from TRBV7-2 and TRBJ2-5; no definite D call. The germline CDR1 and CDR2 sequences are SGHTA and FQGNSA. The CDR3 runs to 16 residues. Written as DNA, the CDR3 is TGTGCCAGCAGCTTATCCTCAGCCCCAACCCAAGAGTCCCAGTACTTC. Encoded protein: CASSLSSAPTQESQYF.

This clonotype was counted ten times or more. The rearrangement joins TRBV6-6 to TRBJ1-2; a weak D match, TRBD1 (6 bases). Trimming shortened V by 2 bases and J by 5 bases, and 12 bases separated the two germline ends. The V gene's germline CDR1 is MNHNY and CDR2 SVGAGI (reference sequence). The CDR3 covers 14 residues. CDR3 region: CASSYQSQGYGYTF. The CDR3 coding sequence is TGTGCCAGCAGTTACCAGTCGCAGGGGTATGGCTACACCTTC.

The gene calls are TRBV19 and TRBJ2-3; a possible D gene is TRBD1 (6 bases). The CDR3 covers 15 residues. Trimming pared 5 bases from V and 4 bases from J, leaving 16 bases between. CDR1 and CDR2 from the germline V gene are LNHDA and SQIVND (reference sequence). The CDR3 is CASSLQGLLADTQYF. The DNA of the CDR3 is TGTGCCAGTAGTCTGCAGGGGTTATTGGCAGATACGCAGTATTTT.

This clonotype was seen at least ten times. The chain recombines TRBV6-1 with TRBJ2-5; D gene ambiguous. In germline, CDR1 is MNHNS, CDR2 SASEGT. Trimming removed 5 bases from V and 5 bases from J, with 9 bases in between. The CDR3 length is 12 residues. CDR3 sequence reads: CASSPSRETQYF. CDR3 DNA sequence: TGTGCCAGCAGTCCATCTAGGGAGACCCAGTACTTC.

Ten or more counts support this clonotype. The chain recombines TRBV18 with TRBJ1-1, with D hard to call. CDR3 length: 13 residues. The V and J ends lost 1 base and 4 bases respectively, with 7 bases between them. CDR1 and CDR2 (germline): KGHSH, LQKENI. CDR3 sequence reads: CASSPQEITEAFF. The CDR3 DNA reads as TGTGCCAGCTCACCACAGGAAATCACTGAAGCTTTCTTT. Based on the CDR3 plus reference TRBV18 and TRBJ1-1, the full variable domain is NAGVMQNPRHLVRRRGQEARLRCSPMKGHSHVYWYRQLPEEGLKFMVYLQKENIIDESGMPKERFSAEFPKEGPSILRIQQVVRGDSAAYFCASSPQEITEAFFGQGTRLTVV.

In its sample, this clonotype was seen many times. The chain uses TRBV6-1 and TRBJ1-1, with a possible D match to TRBD1 (5 bases). Trimming took off 5 bases at V and 2 bases at J, with 12 bases between the two ends. Germline CDR1 reads MNHNS; CDR2 reads SASEGT. The CDR3 runs 14 residues. CDR3: CASSLLTANTEAFF. The CDR3 DNA is TGTGCCAGCAGTTTGCTGACAGCCAACACTGAAGCTTTCTTT.

CDR3 residues: CASSPRVGLTGELFF. The CDR3 DNA is TGTGCCAGCAGCCCCCGGGTCGGCCTCACCGGGGAGCTGTTTTTT. The chain uses TRBV7-2 and TRBJ2-2; the D is unclear. Per germline, CDR1 SGHTA and CDR2 FQGNSA. The ends were cut back, 5 bases at V and 4 bases at J, with 14 bases in the middle. The CDR3 has 15 amino acids. Full variable domain (remainder filled in from reference TRBV7-2 and TRBJ2-2): GAGVSQSPSNKVTEKGKDVELRCDPISGHTALYWYRQSLGQGLEFLIYFQGNSAPDKSGLPSDRFSAERTGGSVSTLTIQRTQQEDSAVYLCASSPRVGLTGELFFGEGSRLTVL.

This clonotype was observed a few times. The J gene is TRBJ1-5, the V gene TRBV12-3 or TRBV12-4, with no clear D. This CDR3 contains 12 residues. Trimming took off 6 bases at V and 3 bases at J, with 6 bases between the two ends. CDR3 sequence: CASRVPNQPQHF. For the CDR3, the DNA is TGTGCCAGCAGGGTCCCCAATCAGCCCCAGCATTTT.

This clonotype has a count of ten or more. The chain employs TRBV6-2 or TRBV6-3 and TRBJ1-3; D is ambiguous. The CDR3 has 15 residues. Germline lookup yields CDR1 MNHEY and CDR2 SVGEGT. The V gene lost 2 bases and the J gene lost 0 bases, with 8 bases spanning the gap. This CDR3 is CASSYPGFSGNTIYF. The CDR3 DNA sequence: TGTGCCAGCAGTTACCCAGGCTTCTCTGGAAACACCATATATTTT.

This clonotype was detected ten times or more. The chain links TRBV14 to TRBJ1-1, with D hard to call. The ends were cut back, 6 bases at V and 0 bases at J, with 11 bases in the middle. The CDR3 has 14 amino acids. The V gene's germline CDR1 is SGHDN and CDR2 FVKESK. In DNA form, the CDR3 reads TGTGCCAGCAGTTTCGGCAGGATGAACACTGAAGCTTTCTTT. Translating gives CASSFGRMNTEAFF.

This clonotype was seen repeatedly, ten times or more. The gene calls are TRBV4-3 and TRBJ2-3; D is perhaps TRBD2 (6 bases). Germline V CDR1 and CDR2: LGHNA, YSLEER. The CDR3 loop spans 17 amino acids. Trimming shortened V by 0 bases and J by 7 bases, and 20 bases separated the two germline ends. The CDR3 loop reads CASSQDRGGSTRNTQYF. In DNA form, the CDR3 reads TGCGCCAGCAGCCAAGATAGAGGAGGGAGTACCAGGAATACGCAGTATTTT.

This clonotype was seen more than once but under ten times. The V call is TRBV11-3, the J call TRBJ2-7; D not certain. V lost 2 bases and J lost 4, with 15 bases in between. From germline, CDR1 is SGHNT and CDR2 YENEEA. This CDR3 has 15 amino acids. The CDR3 nucleotides read TGTGCCAGCAGCTTAAGGTCCGGGCACCTATACGAGCAGTACTTC. Translating gives CASSLRSGHLYEQYF.

At least ten counts were recorded for this clonotype. The rearrangement uses TRBV20-1 and TRBJ1-2; no clear D. In germline, CDR1 is DFQATT, CDR2 SNEGSKA (reference sequence). Between the trimmed V and J ends, which lost 5 bases and 8 bases, there was a span of 24 bases. CDR3 length: 15 residues. Here the CDR3 DNA reads TGCAGTGCTCCCCGGCCACTACAGAGCCGCCCCGGCTACACCTTC. Encoded protein: CSAPRPLQSRPGYTF.

The chain is built from TRBV29-1 and TRBJ1-4; D is unresolved. This CDR3 is 12 amino acids long. The germline CDR1 and CDR2 sequences are SQVTM and ANQGSEA. Between the trimmed V and J ends, which lost 7 bases and 4 bases, there was a span of 10 bases. The CDR3 coding sequence is TGCAGCGCCGTTTGGGGTAATGAAAAACTGTTTTTT. This codes for CSAVWGNEKLFF.